The following is a T cell receptor beta chain sequence with its context. This sample stems from a study of STAT5B mutations in CD4+ large granular lymphocyte leukemia. This CDR3 is built from 15 residues. Trimming shortened V by 6 bases and J by 4 bases, and 16 bases separated the two germline ends. Germline V lookup: CDR1 LNHDA, CDR2 SQIVND (reference sequence). Profiling relied on immunoSEQ multiplex PCR, and the TCRdb table lists in-frame clones only, not all of them. The data hold around 35,000 clones, with about 90% observed a single time. The V call is TRBV19, the J call TRBJ2-1; no clear D. This clonotype was obtained from a human donor in good health. The source material was CD4+ T cells from blood buffy coats. Written as DNA, the CDR3 is TGTGCCAGTAGGGCCGAACAAGGCAGGTACAATGAGCAGTTCTTC. It translates to CASRAEQGRYNEQFF.